The 18 T cell receptor beta chains given below trace back to one sample, sequenced in a study of T cell repertoires in cytomegalovirus infection. These receptors are not linked to any known antigen. TCRdb called the reads again in MiXCR, with one record for every CDR3 protein. The sample lists 680,000 or so distinct CDR3 sequences, around 31% occurring once. The specimen comprised cultured PBMCs, sampled from culture after CMV antigen stimulation. Source of these receptors: a human donor in good health (CMV status not recorded). Some clones in this sample may be carry-over from other donors' samples.

The CDR3 sequence: CASSLLPSGAGSYEQYF. DNA of the CDR3: TGTGCCAGCAGCTTACTCCCTAGCGGGGCCGGGTCCTACGAGCAGTACTTC. This chain uses TRBV7-2 with TRBJ2-7; 9 bases align to TRBD2. Losses at the gene ends were 2 bases for V and 1 base for J; bases not matched to a gene: 9. The germline CDR1 and CDR2 sequences are SGHTA and FQGNSA. This CDR3 is 17 amino acids long.

This clonotype was counted a few times. The J gene is TRBJ2-5, the V gene TRBV29-1; 10 nucleotides agree with TRBD1. Germline values: CDR1 SQVTM, CDR2 ANQGSEA. Trimming took 0 bases from V and 5 from J; bases not matched to a gene: 6. This CDR3 region has 15 residues. In DNA form, the CDR3 reads TGCAGCGTTGAAGATTGGGACAGGGGTGTGGAGACCCAGTACTTC. It yields the protein CSVEDWDRGVETQYF.

The chain combines TRBV7-9 with TRBJ2-7; 13 bases agree with TRBD2. V lost 1 base to trimming and J lost 7 bases; unmatched junction nucleotides: 4. Per germline, CDR1 SEHNR and CDR2 FQNEAQ (reference sequence). The CDR3 consists of 15 residues. The CDR3 coding sequence is TGTGCCAGCAGCTTAGGGACTAGCGGGAGCGATGAGCAGTACTTC. Protein product: CASSLGTSGSDEQYF.

The chain uses TRBV27 and TRBJ2-1; D gene unclear. The germline V and J ends were trimmed by 0 bases and 10 bases, with 10 bases remaining between them. The V gene's germline CDR1 is MNHEY and CDR2 SMNVEV (reference sequence). The CDR3 loop spans 13 amino acids. The CDR3 is CASSLSNLAEQFF. The CDR3 nucleotides are TGTGCCAGCAGTTTATCGAATTTGGCCGAGCAGTTCTTC.

This clonotype was seen a few times. J is TRBJ2-2 and V is TRBV4-1, with no clear D. Germline CDR1 reads MGHRA; CDR2 reads YSYEKL. This CDR3 comprises 15 residues. The V end lost 0 bases, the J end lost 4 bases, and 9 bases lay between the germline ends. CDR3 in DNA: TGCGCCAGCAGCCAAGATCTAAGACTCACCGGGGAGCTGTTTTTT. Protein sequence: CASSQDLRLTGELFF.

The rearrangement links TRBV6-1 to TRBJ2-7; TRBD1 matches 7 bases. The V and J ends lost 9 bases and 4 bases, in that order; junction bases with no gene match: 12. Germline CDR1 reads MNHNS; CDR2 reads SASEGT. There are 14 residues in the CDR3. The CDR3: CARSQTGLIYEQYF. The DNA of the CDR3 is TGTGCCAGGAGTCAGACAGGGCTCATATACGAGCAGTACTTC.

The chain combines TRBV5-6 with TRBJ1-4, with no clear D. CDR3 length: 16 residues. V gave up 0 bases and J gave up 4 bases, with 13 bases separating them. CDR1 is SGHDT and CDR2 is YYEEEE in the germline V gene. The CDR3 protein is CASSLVGGSDNEKLFF. CDR3 nucleotides: TGTGCCAGCAGCTTGGTCGGAGGGTCCGATAATGAAAAACTGTTTTTT. The variable domain in full, completed from reference TRBV5-6 and TRBJ1-4, reads DAGVTQSPTHLIKTRGQQVTLRCSPKSGHDTVSWYQQALGQGPQFIFQYYEEEERQRGNFPDRFSGHQFPNYSSELNVNALLLGDSALYLCASSLVGGSDNEKLFFGSGTQLSVL.

DNA for the CDR3: TGTGCCAGCAGCGGGGGAGGAGCTGAAGCTTTCTTT. Translating gives CASSGGGAEAFF. The rearrangement uses TRBV7-6 and TRBJ1-1; a weak D match, TRBD1 (5 bases). V gave up 5 bases and J gave up 6 bases, with 10 bases separating them. CDR3 length: 12 residues. Looked up from germline, CDR1 is SGHVS and CDR2 is FNYEAQ.

This clonotype has just a few counts. The gene calls are TRBV5-1 and TRBJ2-1; the match to TRBD2 covers 15 bases. With V trimmed by 4 bases and J by 0 bases, 11 bases remained unmatched. This CDR3 is built from 20 residues. Germline-derived CDR1 and CDR2 are SGHRS and YFSETQ. The CDR3 sequence is CASSQGGTSGGQSSYNEQFF. CDR3 sequence (DNA): TGCGCCAGCAGCCAGGGAGGGACTAGCGGGGGGCAGAGCTCCTACAATGAGCAGTTCTTC.

This clonotype occurred a few times. The gene calls are TRBV6-6 and TRBJ2-1; D gene ambiguous. Germline V lookup: CDR1 MNHNY, CDR2 SVGAGI (reference sequence). The V and J ends lost 6 bases and 5 bases respectively, with 14 bases between them. The CDR3 extends over 14 amino acids. DNA for the CDR3: TGTGCCAGCAGCCCCACTCATGGTCACAATGAGCAGTTCTTC. Residues: CASSPTHGHNEQFF.

In its sample, this clonotype was seen many times. This CDR3 reads CASSPGGDRQTEAFF. For the CDR3, the DNA is TGTGCCAGCAGCCCAGGGGGGGACCGACAGACTGAAGCTTTCTTT. This chain links TRBV7-8 with TRBJ1-1; 7 bases map to TRBD1. V was pared by 5 bases and J by 5 bases, with 11 bases of the junction left unmatched. The CDR3 consists of 15 residues. Germline V gene sequence: CDR1 SGHVS, CDR2 FQNEAQ. Filled out from reference TRBV7-8 and TRBJ1-1, the complete variable domain reads GAGVSQSPRYKVAKRGQDVALRCDPISGHVSLFWYQQALGQGPEFLTYFQNEAQLDKSGLPSDRFFAERPEGSVSTLKIQRTQQEDSAVYLCASSPGGDRQTEAFFGQGTRLTVV.

This clonotype was detected many times. The chain joins TRBV7-6 to TRBJ2-7, with 10 bases that match TRBD1. CDR3 size: 16 residues. The V segment lost 1 base and the J segment 5 bases; nucleotides outside the gene matches: 8. The germline V gene has CDR1 SGHVS and CDR2 FNYEAQ. The CDR3 loop is CASSLGVPGQGNEQYF. Written as DNA, the CDR3 is TGTGCCAGCAGCTTAGGAGTCCCGGGACAGGGGAACGAGCAGTACTTC.

In DNA form, the CDR3 reads TGTGCCAGCAGCGGGGGGAGGCTCGGACGACGAGGAGATTCACCCCTCCACTTT. It codes for CASSGGRLGRRGDSPLHF. The chain uses TRBV7-6 and TRBJ1-6, with D possibly TRBD1 on 5 matching bases. The V gene's germline CDR1 is SGHVS and CDR2 FNYEAQ. V shed 5 bases and J shed 8 bases, with 25 bases lying between them. The length of the CDR3 is 18 residues.

In its sample, this clonotype was seen a few times. The rearrangement uses TRBV12-3 or TRBV12-4 and TRBJ2-2, with TRBD2 matching 10 bases. The CDR3 contains 17 residues. J was trimmed by 0 bases and V by 4 bases; bases with no gene match: 5. The CDR3 loop reads CASSSGLAAANTGELFF. The CDR3 nucleotides are TGTGCCAGCAGTTCAGGACTAGCGGCAGCGAACACCGGGGAGCTGTTTTTT.

This clonotype was detected a few times. The V gene is TRBV20-1, the J gene TRBJ2-1; D possibly corresponds to TRBD1 (7 bases). V gave up 3 bases and J gave up 5 bases, with 41 bases separating them. From germline, CDR1 is DFQATT and CDR2 SNEGSKA (reference sequence). The CDR3 contains 23 residues. The chain's CDR3 is CSARPARRRDGDDRGRIDNEQFF. The CDR3 DNA reads TGCAGTGCTAGGCCCGCTCGTAGGAGGGACGGCGATGATAGGGGGCGAATCGACAATGAGCAGTTCTTC.

This clonotype occurred once. The chain has TRBV20-1 and TRBJ2-7; 8 bases map to TRBD2. Trimming at V came to 3 bases and at J to 3 bases, leaving 7 bases not matched to a gene. In germline, CDR1 is DFQATT, CDR2 SNEGSKA (reference sequence). The CDR3 has 14 amino acids. The CDR3 protein is CSASMRGALYEQYF. In DNA form, the CDR3 reads TGCAGTGCTAGTATGCGGGGGGCTCTCTACGAGCAGTACTTC.

This clonotype showed up just a few times. This chain connects TRBV7-2 to TRBJ2-7, with TRBD2 as a possible D gene (5 bases). V lost 5 bases and J 4 bases, leaving 15 bases between the germline ends. The V gene's germline CDR1 is SGHTA and CDR2 FQGNSA. This CDR3 contains 14 residues. CDR3 residues: CASSRGTLGYEQYF. Written as DNA, the CDR3 is TGTGCCAGCAGCCGGGGTACCCTCGGATACGAGCAGTACTTC.

This rearrangement joins TRBV7-9 to TRBJ1-1; 7 bases agree with TRBD1. Germline trimming cut 2 bases from V and 7 bases from J; bases unmatched to any gene: 7. This CDR3 comprises 14 residues. Germline V gives CDR1 SEHNR, CDR2 FQNEAQ (reference sequence). The DNA for the CDR3 is TGTGCCAGCAGCTTACCAGGGGGATTTGTTGAAGCTTTCTTT. It is translated as CASSLPGGFVEAFF.